The 29 T cell receptor beta chains below were found in one sample sequenced in a study of blood T cell repertoires in COVID-19. Repertoires were generated with immunoSEQ multiplex PCR, while TCRdb's copy carries only in-frame clones and drops some. The repertoire includes about 270,000 clones, just under 90% of them detected once, and 4.1% sits in the top ten. The specimen was PBMCs or T cells enriched from blood (not recorded which). These receptors all come from a young woman with acute COVID-19.

This clone was picked up one time. The V gene is TRBV7-9, the J gene TRBJ2-7; D unresolved. Germline CDR1 and CDR2: SEHNR and FQNEAQ (reference sequence). The CDR3 is made up of 16 amino acids. V lost 5 bases and J 2 bases, leaving 19 bases between the germline ends. The CDR3 here is CASSPRPDDFPYEQYF. The CDR3 nucleotides are TGTGCCAGCAGCCCCCGTCCCGACGACTTCCCCTACGAGCAGTACTTC.

The chain is built from TRBV5-1 and TRBJ2-7; the D gene is possibly TRBD1 (5 bases). Germline CDR1 is SGHRS and CDR2 is YFSETQ. CDR3 size: 15 residues. V was pared by 4 bases and J by 0 bases, with 14 bases between. DNA for the CDR3: TGCGCCAGCAGCCCTCAAGGGGCAAGCTCCTACGAGCAGTACTTC. It translates to CASSPQGASSYEQYF.

The chain employs TRBV27 and TRBJ2-1; TRBD2 matches 10 bases. Germline V gives CDR1 MNHEY, CDR2 SMNVEV (reference sequence). The CDR3 sequence is 17 residues long. V trimming: 5 bases; J trimming: 2 bases; junction bases outside the gene matches: 9. This CDR3 reads CASSPKGLAVTYNEQFF. CDR3 DNA: TGTGCCAGCAGTCCCAAAGGACTAGCGGTTACCTACAATGAGCAGTTCTTC.

The rearrangement links TRBV5-8 to TRBJ1-5; tentatively, D is TRBD1 (6 bases). The CDR3 loop spans 15 amino acids. Trimming took 3 bases from V and 0 from J, leaving 10 bases between them. Germline values: CDR1 SGHTS, CDR2 YDEGEE. The DNA of the CDR3 is TGTGCCAGCAGCTCAGGGGTTTATAGCAATCAGCCCCAGCATTTT. Residues: CASSSGVYSNQPQHF. Full variable domain (missing parts from reference TRBV5-8 and TRBJ1-5): EAGVTQSPTHLIKTRGQQATLRCSPISGHTSVYWYQQALGLGLQFLLWYDEGEERNRGNFPPRFSGRQFPNYSSELNVNALELEDSALYLCASSSGVYSNQPQHFGDGTRLSIL.

The chain employs TRBV4-1 and TRBJ2-2; D possibly corresponds to TRBD2 (5 bases). The ends were cut back, 4 bases at V and 2 bases at J, with 20 bases in the middle. Germline lookup yields CDR1 MGHRA and CDR2 YSYEKL. This CDR3 is 18 amino acids long. CDR3 amino acids: CASSLPNPPDLNTGELFF. DNA of the CDR3: TGCGCCAGCAGCCTCCCGAACCCCCCGGACTTAAACACCGGGGAGCTGTTTTTT.

The chain employs TRBV7-2 and TRBJ1-2; 8 nucleotides match TRBD1. Germline-derived CDR1 and CDR2 are SGHTA and FQGNSA. The CDR3 has 13 residues. V shed 5 bases, J shed 9 bases, and the junction held 8 bases outside the gene matches. This chain's CDR3 is CASSPSPGGSYTF. The CDR3 DNA sequence: TGTGCCAGCAGCCCAAGCCCAGGGGGCAGCTACACCTTC.

This chain connects TRBV24-1 to TRBJ1-1, with D maybe TRBD1 (5 bases). CDR3 length: 15 residues. Deletions cut 3 bases from V and 3 bases from J, with 13 bases between. Per the germline V gene, CDR1 is KGHDR and CDR2 is SFDVKD. In DNA form, the CDR3 reads TGTGCCACCAGTGATGCCAAAGGGGTTGACACTGAAGCTTTCTTT. Translated: CATSDAKGVDTEAFF.

The V gene is TRBV10-3, the J gene TRBJ1-4; the D gene is possibly TRBD1 (6 bases). Germline lookup yields CDR1 ENHRY and CDR2 SYGVKD. The CDR3 has 17 residues. Trimming left V 2 bases short and J 0 bases short, with 13 bases between. CDR3 protein: CAISEPTRGTTNEKLFF. In DNA form, the CDR3 reads TGTGCCATCAGTGAGCCAACCAGGGGCACAACTAATGAAAAACTGTTTTTT.

The chain joins TRBV2 to TRBJ1-1, with a tentative D call TRBD1 (5 bases). Germline-derived CDR1 and CDR2 are SNHLY and FYNNEI. V was shortened by 6 bases and J by 8 bases, with 19 bases between the two germline ends. The length of the CDR3 is 14 residues. In DNA, the CDR3 is TGTGCCAGCAGGGATTCGCGGCAGGGCCTAGAAGCTTTCTTT. Translation: CASRDSRQGLEAFF.

This chain joins TRBV6-5 and TRBJ2-4; 7 bases fit TRBD2. The ends lost 0 bases at V and 8 bases at J; junction bases unmatched: 7. The CDR3 loop spans 15 amino acids. CDR1 is MNHEY, CDR2 SVGAGI, per germline. The CDR3 reads CASSYSGGVGYIQYF. CDR3 DNA sequence: TGTGCCAGCAGTTACTCGGGGGGGGTTGGTTACATTCAGTACTTC.

The V call is TRBV12-5, the J call TRBJ2-2, with 8 bases aligning to TRBD1. The CDR3 contains 15 residues. J gave up 4 bases and V 0 bases, and 1 base lay outside the gene matches. Germline lookup yields CDR1 LGHNT and CDR2 FRNRAP. CDR3 DNA: TGTGCTAGTGGTTTGGTTACAGGGGGCACCGGGGAGCTGTTTTTT. It is translated as CASGLVTGGTGELFF.

This chain joins TRBV5-1 and TRBJ1-1; D is uncertain. The germline CDR1 and CDR2 sequences are SGHRS and YFSETQ. V was trimmed by 4 bases and J by 0 bases, leaving 10 bases between them. This CDR3 spans 14 amino acids. Here the CDR3 DNA reads TGCGCCAGCAGCGAGACTGTCCTGAACACTGAAGCTTTCTTT. Translation gives CASSETVLNTEAFF.

The CDR3 DNA reads TGTGCCAGCAGTCCCAACCGAGGGTACATGAACACTGAAGCTTTCTTT. Translation gives CASSPNRGYMNTEAFF. J is TRBJ1-1 and V is TRBV28; D gene uncertain. V lost 5 bases, J lost 0 bases, and 16 bases lay in between. The CDR3 runs 16 residues. Looked up from germline, CDR1 is MDHEN and CDR2 is SYDVKM.

The chain carries TRBV6-2 or TRBV6-3 and TRBJ2-1; 11 nucleotides match TRBD1. Germline trimming cut 5 bases from V and 6 bases from J; bases unmatched to any gene: 6. Germline V CDR1 and CDR2: MNHEY, SVGEGT. The CDR3 is 15 amino acids. The CDR3 DNA is TGTGCCAGCAGTAATCCCGGGACAGGGGGCAATGAGCAGTTCTTC. Its protein is CASSNPGTGGNEQFF.

J is TRBJ2-7 and V is TRBV28; 9 bases align to TRBD1. Trimming removed 4 bases from V and 2 bases from J; junction bases left unmatched: 12. The CDR3 runs to 17 residues. Looked up from germline, CDR1 is MDHEN and CDR2 is SYDVKM. The CDR3 reads CASSSHPRDRATYEQYF. For the CDR3, the DNA is TGTGCCAGCAGTTCACATCCACGGGACAGGGCCACCTACGAGCAGTACTTC.

The chain employs TRBV5-6 and TRBJ1-3; 8 nucleotides match TRBD1. Trimming at V came to 1 base and at J to 0 bases, leaving 12 bases not matched to a gene. Germline values: CDR1 SGHDT, CDR2 YYEEEE. The CDR3 is 19 amino acids. CDR3 nucleotide sequence: TGTGCCAGCAGCTTGCGACAGGGGATTTACCTAGTCTCTGGAAACACCATATATTTT. As protein: CASSLRQGIYLVSGNTIYF.

This chain links TRBV19 with TRBJ2-3, with a tentative D call TRBD2 (6 bases). CDR1 and CDR2 (germline): LNHDA, SQIVND (reference sequence). Trimming removed 5 bases at V and 2 bases at J, with 17 bases between. CDR3 length equals 16 residues. The CDR3 coding sequence is TGTGCCAGTAGTGGAGCGGGCTCGGACTACACAGATACGCAGTATTTT. This codes for CASSGAGSDYTDTQYF. The entire variable domain, with the rest obtained from reference TRBV19 and TRBJ2-3, is as follows: DGGITQSPKYLFRKEGQNVTLSCEQNLNHDAMYWYRQDPGQGLRLIYYSQIVNDFQKGDIAEGYSVSREKKESFPLTVTSAQKNPTAFYLCASSGAGSDYTDTQYFGPGTRLTVL.

The sample holds one count of this clone. V gene TRBV11-3 combines with J gene TRBJ2-1, with 8 nucleotides matching TRBD2. Unmatched junction bases numbered 1, after V lost 2 bases and J lost 1 base. The CDR3 extends over 15 amino acids. The V gene's germline CDR1 is SGHNT and CDR2 YENEEA. CDR3 sequence reads: CASSLREGSYNEQFF. The CDR3 DNA is TGTGCCAGCAGCTTACGGGAGGGGTCCTACAATGAGCAGTTCTTC.

The chain employs TRBV25-1 and TRBJ2-7; no clear D gene. The CDR3 is 15 residues long. The germline CDR1 and CDR2 sequences are MGHDK and SYGVNS. V was clipped by 3 bases and J by 1 base, with 13 bases between them. The CDR3 loop is CASSESRVSSYEQYF. CDR3 nucleotide sequence: TGTGCCAGCAGTGAGTCTAGAGTTTCATCCTACGAGCAGTACTTC.

This chain connects TRBV6-5 to TRBJ2-1; weak D call: TRBD1 (5 bases). V gave up 8 bases and J gave up 0 bases, with 11 bases separating them. This CDR3 region has 14 residues. The germline V gene encodes CDR1 MNHEY and CDR2 SVGAGI. CDR3 residues: CASSGHPSYNEQFF. CDR3 nucleotide sequence: TGTGCCAGCTCTGGACACCCCTCCTACAATGAGCAGTTCTTC.

This clone occurred once. The rearrangement uses TRBV2 and TRBJ2-3; D possibly corresponds to TRBD2 (7 bases). Germline values: CDR1 SNHLY, CDR2 FYNNEI. Trimming removed 7 bases from V and 7 bases from J, with 18 bases in between. The CDR3 runs 14 residues. CDR3 in amino acids: CASTEEGGLNTQYF. CDR3 coding DNA: TGTGCCAGCACCGAAGAGGGGGGGCTGAATACGCAGTATTTT.

The chain joins TRBV29-1 to TRBJ1-1; weak D call: TRBD1 (5 bases). The CDR3 contains 14 residues. V was clipped by 3 bases and J by 1 base, with 12 bases between them. The germline V gene encodes CDR1 SQVTM and CDR2 ANQGSEA. The CDR3 sequence is CSVDSGSANTEAFF. The CDR3 nucleotides read TGCAGCGTTGATTCAGGGTCGGCGAACACTGAAGCTTTCTTT.

V is TRBV4-1 and J is TRBJ2-1, with 11 bases identical to TRBD2. V was pared by 4 bases and J by 4 bases, with 6 bases of the junction left unmatched. Germline-derived CDR1 and CDR2 are MGHRA and YSYEKL. CDR3 size: 16 residues. The DNA of the CDR3 is TGCGCCAGCAGCCGAGAGACTAGCGGGATGTACAATGAGCAGTTCTTC. It yields the protein CASSRETSGMYNEQFF.

This clone has only one observation. The V and J genes are TRBV19 and TRBJ1-4; 8 bases match TRBD1. The germline V gene encodes CDR1 LNHDA and CDR2 SQIVND (reference sequence). The CDR3 is 15 residues long. Losses at the gene ends were 5 bases for V and 8 bases for J; bases not matched to a gene: 10. DNA of the CDR3: TGTGCCAGTAGTGCGACAGGGGCCGCCGGAGAAAAACTGTTTTTT. As protein: CASSATGAAGEKLFF.

The V gene is TRBV19, the J gene TRBJ2-2; 11 bases are a match to TRBD2. Germline CDR1 LNHDA, CDR2 SQIVND (reference sequence). The CDR3 sequence is 14 residues long. Unmatched junction bases numbered 5, after V lost 6 bases and J lost 8 bases. The CDR3 DNA follows: TGTGCCAGTAGACTAGCGGGAGCACGGGGGGAGCTGTTTTTT. This sequence encodes CASRLAGARGELFF.

CDR3 region: CASSPRVIAGGDEQYF. The CDR3 DNA is TGTGCCAGCTCACCGAGAGTGATAGCGGGAGGGGACGAGCAGTACTTC. V gene TRBV18 combines with J gene TRBJ2-7; TRBD2 agrees at 11 bases. J gave up 5 bases and V 3 bases, and 9 bases lay outside the gene matches. Per the germline V gene, CDR1 is KGHSH and CDR2 is LQKENI. This CDR3 region has 16 residues.

This chain links TRBV6-5 with TRBJ2-7, with 9 bases aligning to TRBD2. V lost 6 bases, J lost 1 base, and 4 bases stayed unmatched. The CDR3 consists of 14 residues. Germline CDR1 reads MNHEY; CDR2 reads SVGAGI. The CDR3 loop reads CASRVAGASYEQYF. CDR3 coding DNA: TGTGCCAGCAGGGTAGCGGGAGCTTCCTACGAGCAGTACTTC.

The V and J genes are TRBV28 and TRBJ2-7; TRBD2 agrees at 8 bases. The CDR3 totals 15 residues. Trimming removed 1 base from V and 0 bases from J; junction bases left unmatched: 2. Germline lookup yields CDR1 MDHEN and CDR2 SYDVKM. As DNA, the CDR3 is TGTGCCAGCAGTTTATCCGGGACTAGCTCCTACGAGCAGTACTTC. Translating gives CASSLSGTSSYEQYF.

The V call is TRBV28, the J call TRBJ1-5, with no clear D. Germline lookup yields CDR1 MDHEN and CDR2 SYDVKM. The CDR3 length is 15 residues. Between the trimmed V and J ends, which lost 7 bases and 1 base, there was a span of 14 bases. The DNA for the CDR3 is TGTGCCAGCACTCCCGGGAAAGCGAGCAATCAGCCCCAGCATTTT. This codes for CASTPGKASNQPQHF. The entire variable domain, with the rest obtained from reference TRBV28 and TRBJ1-5, is as follows: DVKVTQSSRYLVKRTGEKVFLECVQDMDHENMFWYRQDPGLGLRLIYFSYDVKMKEKGDIPEGYSVSREKKERFSLILESASTNQTSMYLCASTPGKASNQPQHFGDGTRLSIL.